The rows below give T cell receptor beta chains drawn from one sample of a study of monozygotic twins with inflammatory bowel disease. From the 5' RACE reads, TCRdb lists one entry per CDR3 protein and no DNA. The sample has roughly 150,000 distinct CDR3 sequences, and its top ten clones hold 2.8%. Input material: blood. The receptors were sampled from a human donor with ulcerative colitis or Crohn's disease, or a healthy co-twin of an affected twin (not recorded which). CDR3s include the opening cysteine and the closing phenylalanine or tryptophan.

v_gene: TRBV30; j_gene: TRBJ1-1; CDR3aa: CAWITGTGTTEAFF
v_gene: TRBV9; j_gene: TRBJ2-1; CDR3aa: CASSLVPGLARDNEQFF
v_gene: TRBV13; j_gene: TRBJ2-5; CDR3aa: CASSLGLAGGRETQYF
v_gene: TRBV24-1; j_gene: TRBJ2-5; CDR3aa: CATSENPRVAKTQYF
v_gene: TRBV7-9; j_gene: TRBJ1-5; CDR3aa: CASSPTQVNQPQHF
v_gene: TRBV5-1; j_gene: TRBJ2-3; CDR3aa: CASRNLAGEDTQYF
v_gene: TRBV12-3/TRBV12-4; j_gene: TRBJ1-6; CDR3aa: CASSLSSENSPLHF
v_gene: TRBV7-2; j_gene: TRBJ2-2; CDR3aa: CASSSSGRASTGELFF
v_gene: TRBV4-2; j_gene: TRBJ2-2; CDR3aa: CASQTGNTGELFF
v_gene: TRBV7-2; j_gene: TRBJ2-1; CDR3aa: CASSSKASYNEQFF
v_gene: TRBV7-6; j_gene: TRBJ2-1; CDR3aa: CASDSGTNEQFF
v_gene: TRBV25-1; j_gene: TRBJ2-6; CDR3aa: CASSDPGEFTGANVLTF
v_gene: TRBV19; j_gene: TRBJ1-2; CDR3aa: CASSMEVRGYHGYTF
v_gene: TRBV5-1; j_gene: TRBJ2-1; CDR3aa: CASSPGQTTYNEQFF
v_gene: TRBV20-1; j_gene: TRBJ2-3; CDR3aa: CSASTGFTDTQYF
v_gene: TRBV20-1; j_gene: TRBJ2-3; CDR3aa: CSALGSGVDTQYF
v_gene: TRBV19; j_gene: TRBJ2-1; CDR3aa: CASSIRDRGNEQFF
v_gene: TRBV5-1; j_gene: TRBJ2-7; CDR3aa: CASSKDQGGDEQYF
v_gene: TRBV29-1; j_gene: TRBJ2-2; CDR3aa: CSAGLAGKAGELFF
v_gene: TRBV6-5; j_gene: TRBJ1-1; CDR3aa: CARQDRRNTEAFF
v_gene: TRBV5-1; j_gene: TRBJ1-1; CDR3aa: CASSRRGLKDTEAFF
v_gene: TRBV20-1; j_gene: TRBJ2-5; CDR3aa: CSAGGPTETQYF
v_gene: TRBV11-2; j_gene: TRBJ2-7; CDR3aa: CASSLEGYQLYPTYEQYF
v_gene: TRBV3-1; j_gene: TRBJ1-4; CDR3aa: CASSQETGLNEKLFF
v_gene: TRBV25-1; j_gene: TRBJ1-3; CDR3aa: CASSEIRAGNTIYF
v_gene: TRBV5-1; j_gene: TRBJ1-2; CDR3aa: CASSLGSGQAYGYTF
v_gene: TRBV27; j_gene: TRBJ2-4; CDR3aa: CASSAQLAKNIQYF
v_gene: TRBV7-6; j_gene: TRBJ2-2; CDR3aa: CASSLAFSGSNTGELFF